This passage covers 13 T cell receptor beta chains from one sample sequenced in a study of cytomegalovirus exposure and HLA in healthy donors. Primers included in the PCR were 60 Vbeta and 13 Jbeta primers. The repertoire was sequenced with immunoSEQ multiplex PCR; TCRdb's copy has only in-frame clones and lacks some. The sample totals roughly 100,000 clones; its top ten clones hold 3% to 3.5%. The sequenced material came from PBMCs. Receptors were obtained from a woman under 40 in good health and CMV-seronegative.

As DNA, the CDR3 is TGTGCCAGCAGCTTGACAGCGGGAGCCGAGCAGTACTTC. Protein product: CASSLTAGAEQYF. This chain connects TRBV5-5 to TRBJ2-7, with 8 nucleotides matching TRBD2. V dropped 1 base and J dropped 6; count of bases not matched to a gene: 3. The CDR3 loop spans 13 amino acids. CDR1 is SGHKS and CDR2 is YYEKEE in the germline V gene (reference sequence).

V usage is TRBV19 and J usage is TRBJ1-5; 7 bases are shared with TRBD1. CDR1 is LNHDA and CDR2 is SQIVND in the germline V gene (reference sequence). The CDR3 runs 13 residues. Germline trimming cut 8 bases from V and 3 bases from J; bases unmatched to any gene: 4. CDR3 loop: CASDDRDNQPQHF. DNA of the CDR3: TGTGCCAGTGATGACAGGGACAATCAGCCCCAGCATTTT. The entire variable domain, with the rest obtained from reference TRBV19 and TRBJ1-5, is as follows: DGGITQSPKYLFRKEGQNVTLSCEQNLNHDAMYWYRQDPGQGLRLIYYSQIVNDFQKGDIAEGYSVSREKKESFPLTVTSAQKNPTAFYLCASDDRDNQPQHFGDGTRLSIL.

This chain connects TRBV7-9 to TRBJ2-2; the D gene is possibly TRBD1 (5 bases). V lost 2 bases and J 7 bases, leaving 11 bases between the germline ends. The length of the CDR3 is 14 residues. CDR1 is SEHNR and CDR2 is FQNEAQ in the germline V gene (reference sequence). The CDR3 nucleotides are TGTGCCAGCAGCTTAACAGGCTACGACGGGGAGCTGTTTTTT. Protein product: CASSLTGYDGELFF.

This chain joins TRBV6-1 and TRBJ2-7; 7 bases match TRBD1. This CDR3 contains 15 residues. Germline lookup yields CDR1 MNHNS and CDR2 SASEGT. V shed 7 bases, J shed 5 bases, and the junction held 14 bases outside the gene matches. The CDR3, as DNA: TGTGCCAGCAAGGTTGACAGGGCGATCCCAGACGAGCAGTACTTC. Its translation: CASKVDRAIPDEQYF.

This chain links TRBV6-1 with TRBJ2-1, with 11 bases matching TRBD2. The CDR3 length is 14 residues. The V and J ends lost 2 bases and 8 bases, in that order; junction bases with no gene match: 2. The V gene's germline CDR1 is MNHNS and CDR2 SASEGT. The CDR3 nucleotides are TGTGCCAGCAGTGAACTACTAGCGGGAGATGAGCAGTTCTTC. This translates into CASSELLAGDEQFF.

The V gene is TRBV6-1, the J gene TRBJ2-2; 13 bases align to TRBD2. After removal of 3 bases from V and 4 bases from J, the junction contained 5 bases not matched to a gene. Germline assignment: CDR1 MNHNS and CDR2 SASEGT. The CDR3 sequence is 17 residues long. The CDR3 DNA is TGTGCCAGCAGTGACGGACTAGCGGGAGAGTCCACCGGGGAGCTGTTTTTT. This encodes CASSDGLAGESTGELFF.

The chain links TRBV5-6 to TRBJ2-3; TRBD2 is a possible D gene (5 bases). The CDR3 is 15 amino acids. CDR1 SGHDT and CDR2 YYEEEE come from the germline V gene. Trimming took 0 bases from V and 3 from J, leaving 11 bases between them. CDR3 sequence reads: CASSLGFSGTDTQYF. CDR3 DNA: TGTGCCAGCAGCTTGGGCTTCTCGGGGACAGATACGCAGTATTTT. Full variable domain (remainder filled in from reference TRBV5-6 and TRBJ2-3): DAGVTQSPTHLIKTRGQQVTLRCSPKSGHDTVSWYQQALGQGPQFIFQYYEEEERQRGNFPDRFSGHQFPNYSSELNVNALLLGDSALYLCASSLGFSGTDTQYFGPGTRLTVL.

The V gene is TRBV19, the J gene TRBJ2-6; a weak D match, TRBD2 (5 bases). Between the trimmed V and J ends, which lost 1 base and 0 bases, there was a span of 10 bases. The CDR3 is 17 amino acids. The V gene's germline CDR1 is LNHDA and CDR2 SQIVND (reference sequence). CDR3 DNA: TGTGCCAGTAGTATAGGGCTAGCCCGCTCTGGGGCCAACGTCCTGACTTTC. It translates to CASSIGLARSGANVLTF.

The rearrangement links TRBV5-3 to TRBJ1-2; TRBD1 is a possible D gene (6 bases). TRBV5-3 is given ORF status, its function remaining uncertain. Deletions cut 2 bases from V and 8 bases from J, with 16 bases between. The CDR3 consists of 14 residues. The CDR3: CARSFDRPSLGYTF. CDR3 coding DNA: TGTGCCAGAAGCTTCGACAGGCCCTCTCTAGGCTACACCTTC.

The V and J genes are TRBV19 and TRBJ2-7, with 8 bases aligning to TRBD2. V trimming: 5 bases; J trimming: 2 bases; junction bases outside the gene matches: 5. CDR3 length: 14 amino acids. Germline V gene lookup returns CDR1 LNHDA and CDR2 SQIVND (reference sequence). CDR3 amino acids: CASSLTSDTYEQYF. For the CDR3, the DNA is TGTGCCAGTAGTCTGACTAGCGACACCTACGAGCAGTACTTC.

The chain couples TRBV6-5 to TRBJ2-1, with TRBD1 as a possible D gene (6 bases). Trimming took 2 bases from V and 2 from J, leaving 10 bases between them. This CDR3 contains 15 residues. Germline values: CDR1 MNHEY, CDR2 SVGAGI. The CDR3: CASSYRGNPYNEQFF. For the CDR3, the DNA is TGTGCCAGCAGTTACAGGGGGAACCCCTACAATGAGCAGTTCTTC.

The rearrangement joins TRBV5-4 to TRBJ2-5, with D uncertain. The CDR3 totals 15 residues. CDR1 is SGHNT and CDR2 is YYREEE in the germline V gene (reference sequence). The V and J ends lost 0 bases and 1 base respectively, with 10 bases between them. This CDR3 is CASSLEAETQETQYF. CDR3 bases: TGTGCCAGCAGCTTGGAGGCGGAGACCCAAGAGACCCAGTACTTC. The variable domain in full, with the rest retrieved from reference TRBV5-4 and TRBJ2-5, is ETGVTQSPTHLIKTRGQQVTLRCSSQSGHNTVSWYQQALGQGPQFIFQYYREEENGRGNFPPRFSGLQFPNYSSELNVNALELDDSALYLCASSLEAETQETQYFGPGTRLLVL.

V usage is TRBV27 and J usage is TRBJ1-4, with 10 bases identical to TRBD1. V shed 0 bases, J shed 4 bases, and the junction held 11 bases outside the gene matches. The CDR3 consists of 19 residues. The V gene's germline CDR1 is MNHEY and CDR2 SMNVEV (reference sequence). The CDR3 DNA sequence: TGTGCCAGCAGTTTATCTAAACCGGGACAGGGGAATAATAATGAAAAACTGTTTTTT. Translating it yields CASSLSKPGQGNNNEKLFF.